The 14 T cell receptor beta chains presented below share a single source sample, sequenced in a study of shared clonotypes between healthy human individuals. Positively selected for CCR7, the CD45RO-negative cells used as naive CD8 cells excluded terminally differentiated effector memory CD45RA+ cells. Method: immunoSEQ multiplex PCR; TCRdb's copy keeps in-frame clones and lacks some. The data contain about 2 million clones, about 95% of them singletons. Sequenced material: naive CD8+ T cells sorted from blood. These receptors all stem from a man between 18 and 29 years old in good health.

V and J are TRBV6-5 and TRBJ1-1, with D possibly being TRBD1 (5 bases). CDR3 length: 13 residues. Germline assignment: CDR1 MNHEY and CDR2 SVGAGI. V shed 5 bases and J shed 2 bases, with 9 bases lying between them. The CDR3 DNA sequence: TGTGCCAGCAGTCCGGGACGTAACACTGAAGCTTTCTTT. This sequence encodes CASSPGRNTEAFF.

About this clone itself: The sample carries other DNA sequences with the same CDR3. The chain recombines TRBV7-9 with TRBJ1-5, with D unclear. Per germline, CDR1 SEHNR and CDR2 FQNEAQ (reference sequence). The CDR3 extends over 14 amino acids. Trimming removed 3 bases at V and 4 bases at J, with 10 bases between. CDR3 sequence: CASSLGLGNQPQHF. CDR3 coding DNA: TGTGCCAGCAGCTTGGGGTTAGGGAATCAGCCCCAGCATTTT.

The chain combines TRBV30 with TRBJ2-1; no firm D call. Trimming pared 1 base from V and 9 bases from J, leaving 7 bases between. CDR3 length: 11 amino acids. The germline gives CDR1 GTSNPN, CDR2 SVGIG (reference sequence). For the CDR3, the DNA is TGTGCCTGGAGTGAGCCTGGTGAGCAGTTCTTC. Its protein is CAWSEPGEQFF.

The genes are TRBV11-2 and TRBJ1-2; a weak D match, TRBD1 (6 bases). The CDR3 runs to 15 residues. V lost 1 base, J lost 4 bases, and 13 bases lay in between. Per germline, CDR1 SGHAT and CDR2 FQNNGV. CDR3 DNA: TGTGCCAGCAGCTTAGTAGGGGGAGATCGCTATGGCTACACCTTC. Protein: CASSLVGGDRYGYTF.

The chain's CDR3 is CASSLQTNYPGGAGELFF. The CDR3 nucleotides read TGTGCCAGCAGTTTACAGACGAACTATCCGGGGGGGGCCGGGGAGCTGTTTTTT. The chain employs TRBV27 and TRBJ2-2, with TRBD2 matching 8 bases. The germline CDR1 and CDR2 sequences are MNHEY and SMNVEV (reference sequence). V lost 2 bases, J lost 6 bases, and 14 bases stayed unmatched. This CDR3 is 18 amino acids long.

This clone has only one observation. The J gene is TRBJ2-7, the V gene TRBV27, with D perhaps matching TRBD1 or TRBD2 (5 bases each). This CDR3 is built from 15 residues. V was shortened by 6 bases and J by 0 bases, with 15 bases between the two germline ends. Germline lookup yields CDR1 MNHEY and CDR2 SMNVEV (reference sequence). CDR3 residues: CASRIGTANSYEQYF. In nucleotides, the CDR3 is TGTGCCAGCAGGATCGGGACGGCGAACTCCTACGAGCAGTACTTC.

This clone has a handful of counts. Distinct nucleotide sequences in the sample also encode this CDR3. CDR3 DNA: TGTGCCAGCAGCTTAGGGGACTCCTACGAGCAGTACTTC. It yields the protein CASSLGDSYEQYF. The chain links TRBV7-6 to TRBJ2-7; D unresolved. Germline loops: CDR1 SGHVS, CDR2 FNYEAQ. The CDR3 extends over 13 amino acids. Trimming took 1 base from V and 0 from J, leaving 4 bases between them. Based on the CDR3 plus reference TRBV7-6 and TRBJ2-7, the full variable domain is GAGVSQSPRYKVTKRGQDVALRCDPISGHVSLYWYRQALGQGPEFLTYFNYEAQQDKSGLPNDRFSAERPEGSISTLTIQRTEQRDSAMYRCASSLGDSYEQYFGPGTRLTVT.

The chain recombines TRBV5-6 with TRBJ2-7, with D perhaps TRBD1 (5 bases). The V gene's germline CDR1 is SGHDT and CDR2 YYEEEE. This CDR3 comprises 13 residues. Deletions cut 5 bases from V and 3 bases from J, with 12 bases between. CDR3 sequence: CASSNGQDYEQYF. CDR3 DNA sequence: TGTGCCAGCAGTAACGGACAAGACTACGAGCAGTACTTC.

CDR3 in DNA: TGTGCCAGCAGTTACGGGGGCAGCGCAGATACGCAGTATTTT. It encodes CASSYGGSADTQYF. The chain couples TRBV6-5 to TRBJ2-3; TRBD1 might be the D (6 bases). Trimming cost V 2 bases and J 4 bases, with 10 bases left between them. In germline, CDR1 is MNHEY, CDR2 SVGAGI. The CDR3 has 14 amino acids.

The chain joins TRBV6-6 to TRBJ2-7, with unresolved D. Germline CDR1 reads MNHNY; CDR2 reads SVGAGI (reference sequence). There are 12 residues in the CDR3. Trimming took 5 bases from V and 2 from J, leaving 7 bases between them. This CDR3 is CASSDIAYEQYF. The CDR3 DNA sequence: TGTGCCAGCAGTGACATTGCCTACGAGCAGTACTTC.

The CDR3 DNA reads TGTGCCAGCAGCGCTGGGAGGGCCGGCACAGATACGCAGTATTTT. Its protein product is CASSAGRAGTDTQYF. V is TRBV7-9 and J is TRBJ2-3; TRBD2 matches 7 bases. The CDR3 extends over 15 amino acids. The J segment lost 1 base and the V segment lost 5 bases, leaving 6 bases of the junction unmatched. The germline V gene encodes CDR1 SEHNR and CDR2 FQNEAQ (reference sequence).

This chain joins TRBV11-2 and TRBJ2-7; possible D gene TRBD1, 6 bases. Germline-derived CDR1 and CDR2 are SGHAT and FQNNGV. V lost 1 base and J 6 bases, leaving 19 bases between the germline ends. The CDR3 totals 16 residues. The DNA for the CDR3 is TGTGCCAGCAGCTTAGGCCCCGGGACATCTTTTGGCGAGCAGTACTTC. Its translation is CASSLGPGTSFGEQYF.

As to this clone: Other DNA variants within this sample encode the same CDR3. This chain joins TRBV4-1 and TRBJ2-7; 8 bases align to TRBD1. Looked up from germline, CDR1 is MGHRA and CDR2 is YSYEKL. The CDR3 is made up of 15 amino acids. V was pared by 0 bases and J by 1 base, with 2 bases of the junction left unmatched. The CDR3 DNA is TGCGCCAGCAGCCAAGACAGGGGGCTTTCCTACGAGCAGTACTTC. It encodes CASSQDRGLSYEQYF.

This chain connects TRBV25-1 to TRBJ1-1; 7 bases agree with TRBD1. V was pared by 5 bases and J by 8 bases, with 8 bases of the junction left unmatched. Per germline, CDR1 MGHDK and CDR2 SYGVNS. This CDR3 has 13 amino acids. CDR3 in amino acids: CASSHGGTVEAFF. CDR3 DNA: TGTGCCAGCAGTCACGGTGGGACAGTCGAAGCTTTCTTT.